What follows describes a single TCR beta chain. Its specificity is not known. The record originates from a study of response to subunit inactivated influenza vaccine. Findings and caveats of the study: Authors suggested each seasonal flu vaccination may recruit only limited numbers of new T cells.

Via MiXCR, TCRdb re-called the RT-PCR reads, giving one row per CDR3 protein. Of 540,000 or so distinct CDR3 sequences detected, 13% appear once; the ten largest clones hold about 12%. This specimen consisted of PBMCs from blood, obtained roughly 6 weeks after vaccination. The sequence was obtained from a man aged 45-60 years who received an inactivated influenza vaccine.

The CDR3 protein is CASSPYSTRINEQFF. CDR3 bases: TGTGCCAGCAGCCCCTATAGTACTAGAATTAATGAGCAGTTCTTC. V is TRBV7-2 and J is TRBJ2-1; tentative D call: TRBD2 (5 bases). Trimming pared 5 bases from V and 7 bases from J, leaving 18 bases between. CDR3 length: 15 residues. Per the germline V gene, CDR1 is SGHTA and CDR2 is FQGNSA.